Following are 21 T cell receptor beta chains from one sample sequenced in a study of CD8 T cells in ankylosing spondylitis. Via MiXCR, TCRdb re-called the 5' RACE reads, giving one row per CDR3 protein. The sample holds 200,000 or so distinct CDR3 sequences, roughly 13% seen once. The sequenced material came from blood, either unsorted or a sorted T cell fraction (not recorded which). Receptor source: a female donor with ankylosing spondylitis or in good health (not recorded which).

There are many counts of this clonotype. The chain has TRBV12-3 or TRBV12-4 and TRBJ2-7; the D gene is possibly TRBD1 (6 bases). The CDR3 runs 13 residues. V lost 6 bases and J lost 2, with 11 bases in between. In nucleotides, the CDR3 is TGTGCCAGCAGCAAAACAGGGCCCTACGAGCAGTACTTC. Its protein is CASSKTGPYEQYF.

The sample holds many counts of this clonotype. V usage is TRBV6-1 and J usage is TRBJ2-7; 9 bases align to TRBD2. Trimming removed 7 bases from V and 3 bases from J; junction bases left unmatched: 7. Germline CDR1 is MNHNS and CDR2 is SASEGT. CDR3 length equals 14 residues. The DNA of the CDR3 is TGTGCCAGCATGCGACTAGCGGCGGTCTACGAGCAGTACTTC. Its translation: CASMRLAAVYEQYF.

This clonotype was counted between two and nine times. V and J are TRBV7-2 and TRBJ2-1; D is uncertain. Germline values: CDR1 SGHTA, CDR2 FQGNSA. CDR3 length equals 14 residues. The V end lost 0 bases, the J end lost 5 bases, and 8 bases lay between the germline ends. In DNA, the CDR3 is TGTGCCAGCAGCTTAGCAGCCCACCACAATGAGCAGTTCTTC. As protein: CASSLAAHHNEQFF.

This clonotype was seen ten or more times. The chain links TRBV2 to TRBJ2-7, with D possibly matching TRBD2 (6 bases). With 7 bases removed from V and 2 bases from J, the gap between germline ends came to 9 bases. Per the germline V gene, CDR1 is SNHLY and CDR2 is FYNNEI. The CDR3 extends over 12 amino acids. The CDR3 region is CASTSEPYEQYF. The CDR3 DNA reads as TGTGCCAGCACTAGCGAGCCCTACGAGCAGTACTTC.

This clonotype was observed at least ten times. CDR3 residues: CASSVASGEHYNEQFF. In DNA, the CDR3 is TGTGCCAGCAGCGTAGCCAGTGGAGAACACTACAATGAGCAGTTCTTC. This rearrangement joins TRBV9 to TRBJ2-1; D ambiguous. The CDR3 runs 16 residues. Trimming stripped 0 bases from V and 3 bases from J, with 13 bases between. Germline lookup yields CDR1 SGDLS and CDR2 YYNGEE. The whole variable domain, filled in from reference TRBV9 and TRBJ2-1, reads DSGVTQTPKHLITATGQRVTLRCSPRSGDLSVYWYQQSLDQGLQFLIQYYNGEERAKGNILERFSAQQFPDLHSELNLSSLELGDSALYFCASSVASGEHYNEQFFGPGTRLTVL.

With regard to this clonotype: Just one base apart from a much larger clone, this may be a read error. This chain uses TRBV28 with TRBJ2-3, with a tentative D call TRBD1 (5 bases). The CDR3 contains 11 residues. V lost 4 bases and J 8 bases, leaving 7 bases between the germline ends. Germline V gene sequence: CDR1 MDHEN, CDR2 SYDVKM. The CDR3 loop is CASSSQVTQYF. DNA of the CDR3: TGTGCCAGCAGTTCACAGGTTACGCAGTATTTT.

The table lists this clonotype with many counts. The rearrangement joins TRBV10-3 to TRBJ2-2; 7 nucleotides match TRBD1. The CDR3 has 17 residues. V lost 6 bases, J lost 0 bases, and 10 bases stayed unmatched. Germline loops: CDR1 ENHRY, CDR2 SYGVKD. Written as DNA, the CDR3 is TGTGCCATCAGCGAGGGACAGAACTCCGCGAACACCGGGGAGCTGTTTTTT. It codes for CAISEGQNSANTGELFF.

This clonotype turned up a few times. The V gene is TRBV6-2 or TRBV6-3, the J gene TRBJ2-1; D is perhaps TRBD2 (5 bases). The CDR3 spans 15 residues. The V and J ends lost 6 bases and 0 bases respectively, with 12 bases between them. From germline, CDR1 is MNHEY and CDR2 SVGEGT. CDR3 sequence reads: CASSGWESSYNEQFF. CDR3 coding DNA: TGTGCCAGCAGCGGGTGGGAGTCCTCCTACAATGAGCAGTTCTTC.

This clonotype was detected many times. This chain links TRBV5-4 with TRBJ1-1; 10 bases align to TRBD1. Trimming took 2 bases from V and 3 from J; bases not matched to a gene: 10. This CDR3 region has 17 residues. Germline CDR1 SGHNT, CDR2 YYREEE (reference sequence). In nucleotides, the CDR3 is TGTGCCAGCAGCTTAGGGGACAGGGGATACCCCCACACTGAAGCTTTCTTT. Protein sequence: CASSLGDRGYPHTEAFF.

This clonotype was picked up a small number of times. The chain couples TRBV30 to TRBJ1-1; D not certain. This CDR3 contains 12 residues. CDR1 GTSNPN and CDR2 SVGIG come from the germline V gene (reference sequence). Trimming left V 8 bases short and J 0 bases short, with 10 bases between. The chain's CDR3 is CATLTLNTEAFF. The CDR3 nucleotides read TGTGCCACCTTGACATTGAACACTGAAGCTTTCTTT.

Many counts were recorded for this clonotype. V usage is TRBV5-8 and J usage is TRBJ2-7, with a possible D match to TRBD2 (6 bases). The CDR3 is made up of 15 amino acids. Germline CDR1 and CDR2: SGHTS and YDEGEE. The V gene lost 3 bases and the J gene lost 1 base, with 14 bases spanning the gap. The CDR3 DNA reads as TGTGCCAGCAGCTCCCCGTCTGGGGGGTCCTACGAGCAGTACTTC. Protein product: CASSSPSGGSYEQYF.

The chain uses TRBV7-9 and TRBJ2-2, with D hard to call. With 5 bases removed from V and 1 base from J, the gap between germline ends came to 11 bases. The germline V gene has CDR1 SEHNR and CDR2 FQNEAQ (reference sequence). The CDR3 loop spans 15 amino acids. This chain's CDR3 is CASSPDAQNTGELFF. DNA for the CDR3: TGTGCCAGCAGCCCAGACGCTCAGAACACCGGGGAGCTGTTTTTT. The whole variable domain, remainder taken from reference TRBV7-9 and TRBJ2-2, is DTGVSQNPRHKITKRGQNVTFRCDPISEHNRLYWYRQTLGQGPEFLTYFQNEAQLEKSRLLSDRFSAERPKGSFSTLEIQRTEQGDSAMYLCASSPDAQNTGELFFGEGSRLTVL.

This clonotype was detected many times. The chain combines TRBV12-3 or TRBV12-4 with TRBJ2-2; 7 nucleotides line up with TRBD1. The ends lost 3 bases at V and 1 base at J; junction bases unmatched: 2. This CDR3 is 15 amino acids long. Here the CDR3 reads CASSFRDRNTGELFF. The CDR3, as DNA: TGTGCCAGCAGTTTTCGGGACAGGAACACCGGGGAGCTGTTTTTT.

This clonotype came up a few times. The V and J genes are TRBV5-1 and TRBJ2-3, with 12 bases identical to TRBD2. The CDR3 runs 16 residues. V trimming: 4 bases; J trimming: 8 bases; junction bases outside the gene matches: 11. Germline V gene lookup returns CDR1 SGHRS and CDR2 YFSETQ. As DNA, the CDR3 is TGCGCCAGCAGCCATCCTAGCGGGAGGGCCGCGGGTACGCAGTATTTT. It is translated as CASSHPSGRAAGTQYF.

This clonotype turned up a few times. This chain uses TRBV9 with TRBJ2-2, with TRBD1 identical over 7 bases. Germline trimming cut 7 bases from V and 0 bases from J; bases unmatched to any gene: 6. Germline V gives CDR1 SGDLS, CDR2 YYNGEE. The CDR3 contains 15 residues. The CDR3 DNA is TGTGCCAGCCACGAGGGGACAGCGAACACCGGGGAGCTGTTTTTT. This encodes CASHEGTANTGELFF.

This chain links TRBV7-8 with TRBJ1-1; the match to TRBD1 covers 9 bases. Germline V gene data show CDR1 as SGHVS and CDR2 as FQNEAQ. The length of the CDR3 is 17 residues. With 4 bases clipped from V and 4 bases from J, the junction kept 13 bases outside the gene matches. CDR3 loop: CASSSTGQGSWGTEAFF. CDR3 nucleotides: TGTGCCAGCAGCTCTACGGGACAGGGATCTTGGGGCACTGAAGCTTTCTTT.

The V call is TRBV7-3, the J call TRBJ2-3; D unresolved. With 5 bases removed from V and 0 bases from J, the gap between germline ends came to 12 bases. CDR3 length equals 15 residues. The germline gives CDR1 SGHTA, CDR2 FQGTGA. The DNA for the CDR3 is TGTGCCAGCAGCCCTCGGACGGATAGCACAGATACGCAGTATTTT. Protein product: CASSPRTDSTDTQYF.

The sample holds many counts of this clonotype. The rearrangement links TRBV4-3 to TRBJ1-2; D possibly corresponds to TRBD1 (5 bases). The germline CDR1 and CDR2 sequences are LGHNA and YSLEER. This CDR3 is 17 amino acids long. Between the trimmed V and J ends, which lost 4 bases and 3 bases, there was a span of 21 bases. The CDR3 here is CASSPSASGPSDYGYTF. The CDR3 nucleotides are TGCGCCAGCAGCCCCTCTGCGTCGGGGCCGTCGGACTATGGCTACACCTTC.

The chain's CDR3 is CASTPTVSYNEQFF. CDR3 nucleotides: TGTGCCAGCACCCCGACGGTCTCCTACAATGAGCAGTTCTTC. The genes are TRBV7-9 and TRBJ2-1; D is ambiguous. The CDR3 extends over 14 amino acids. Germline values: CDR1 SEHNR, CDR2 FQNEAQ (reference sequence). The V end lost 7 bases, the J end lost 0 bases, and 10 bases lay between the germline ends.

Ten or more counts support this clonotype. DNA of the CDR3: TGCAGTGCTAGGGGGAGTAAGAACACTGAAGCTTTCTTT. Its translation is CSARGSKNTEAFF. V usage is TRBV20-1 and J usage is TRBJ1-1; D not certain. Trimming took off 3 bases at V and 1 base at J, with 9 bases between the two ends. The CDR3 contains 13 residues. Germline CDR1 DFQATT, CDR2 SNEGSKA (reference sequence).

Remarks on this clonotype: It may be a read error: a sequence one base away is much more abundant. This chain connects TRBV27 to TRBJ2-1; TRBD1 agrees at 9 bases. Germline CDR1 reads MNHEY; CDR2 reads SMNVEV (reference sequence). The CDR3 is made up of 15 amino acids. Unmatched junction bases numbered 4, after V lost 5 bases and J lost 2 bases. The chain's CDR3 is CASSRGQGAYNEQFF. The CDR3 DNA sequence: TGTGCCAGCAGTCGGGGACAGGGAGCCTACAATGAGCAGTTCTTC.